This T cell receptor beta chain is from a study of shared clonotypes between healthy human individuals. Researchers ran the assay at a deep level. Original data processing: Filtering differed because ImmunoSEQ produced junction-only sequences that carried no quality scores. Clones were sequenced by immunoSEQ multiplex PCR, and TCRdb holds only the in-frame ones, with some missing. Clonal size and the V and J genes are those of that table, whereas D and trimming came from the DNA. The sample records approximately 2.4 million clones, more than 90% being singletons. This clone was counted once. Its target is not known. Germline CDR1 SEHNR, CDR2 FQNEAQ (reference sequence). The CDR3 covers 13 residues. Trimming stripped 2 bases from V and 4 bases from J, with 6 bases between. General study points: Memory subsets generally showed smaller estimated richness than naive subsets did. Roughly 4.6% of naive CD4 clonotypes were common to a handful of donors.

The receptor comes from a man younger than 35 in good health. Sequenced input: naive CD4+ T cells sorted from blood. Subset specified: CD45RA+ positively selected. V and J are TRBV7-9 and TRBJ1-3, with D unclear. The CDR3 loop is CASSLFVGNTIYF. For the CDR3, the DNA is TGTGCCAGCAGCTTATTCGTCGGAAACACCATATATTTT.